Below, 9 T cell receptor beta chains from the same sample are listed, as sequenced in a study of blood T cell repertoires in COVID-19 (TCRdb year 2020). Library generation was performed with the immunoSEQ multiplex PCR assay. The table was pulled from immuneACCESS by TCRdb, which kept in-frame rearrangements only. Such tables lose some clones; where checked, under half of the loss comes from unresolved V genes, and the rest has no known cause. The table for this sample lists 100,000 to 150,000 clones; about 79% of them were counted only once. More than 35% of the sample comes from the top ten. The sequencing sample was made of peripheral blood. These receptors all come from a man between 40 and 49 years old with active or convalescent COVID-19.

The rearrangement links TRBV4-2 to TRBJ2-1; 7 bases fit TRBD1. Germline V gene data show CDR1 as LGHNA and CDR2 as YNFKEQ. The V gene end was trimmed by 8 bases and the J gene end by 0 bases; junction bases not matched to a gene: 4. The CDR3 is made up of 14 amino acids. DNA for the CDR3: TGTGCCAGCCAGACAGGGAGCTCCTACAATGAGCAGTTCTTC. It yields the protein CASQTGSSYNEQFF.

To note about this clone: Other DNA sequences in this specimen translate into the identical CDR3. This chain joins TRBV29-1 and TRBJ1-1; 7 nucleotides match TRBD1. The CDR3 has 12 amino acids. Germline assignment: CDR1 SQVTM and CDR2 ANQGSEA. The ends lost 7 bases at V and 1 base at J; junction bases unmatched: 3. CDR3 loop: CSGRQGNTEAFF. The CDR3 nucleotides are TGCAGCGGTAGACAGGGGAACACTGAAGCTTTCTTT.

The chain combines TRBV29-1 with TRBJ1-1, with a possible D match to TRBD1 (6 bases). Deletions cut 6 bases from V and 11 bases from J, with 31 bases between. Germline V lookup: CDR1 SQVTM, CDR2 ANQGSEA. The CDR3 is made up of 16 amino acids. CDR3: CSVLVRGEMRWARAFF. The CDR3 coding sequence is TGCAGCGTCTTAGTCAGGGGCGAGATGAGATGGGCAAGGGCTTTCTTT.

The chain has TRBV9 and TRBJ1-4, with TRBD1 matching over 7 bases. Germline loops: CDR1 SGDLS, CDR2 YYNGEE. The CDR3 is 15 residues long. V dropped 8 bases and J dropped 10; count of bases not matched to a gene: 17. The DNA for the CDR3 is TGTGCCAGTTCCCGGGGGCGACAGGGTGAAGGAAAACTGTTTTTT. Its protein is CASSRGRQGEGKLFF.

V usage is TRBV7-2 and J usage is TRBJ1-2; D not certain. The germline V gene encodes CDR1 SGHTA and CDR2 FQGNSA. The CDR3 has 13 residues. V lost 5 bases and J lost 2, with 9 bases in between. This chain's CDR3 is CASSTDLNYGYTF. As DNA, the CDR3 is TGTGCCAGCAGCACCGACTTAAACTATGGCTACACCTTC.

The genes are TRBV7-8 and TRBJ1-1; D is undetermined. Trimming stripped 1 base from V and 5 bases from J, with 8 bases between. The germline V gene encodes CDR1 SGHVS and CDR2 FQNEAQ. CDR3 length: 13 amino acids. The CDR3 DNA reads TGTGCCAGCAGCTTAGGCGGGCAAACTGAAGCTTTCTTT. Translation gives CASSLGGQTEAFF. The full variable domain, with the rest looked up from reference TRBV7-8 and TRBJ1-1, is GAGVSQSPRYKVAKRGQDVALRCDPISGHVSLFWYQQALGQGPEFLTYFQNEAQLDKSGLPSDRFFAERPEGSVSTLKIQRTQQEDSAVYLCASSLGGQTEAFFGQGTRLTVV.

The CDR3: CASSQQGPLNNQPQHF. CDR3 nucleotides: TGTGCCAGCAGTCAACAGGGACCCCTGAACAATCAGCCCCAGCATTTT. This chain links TRBV2 with TRBJ1-5; a possible D gene is TRBD1 (6 bases). The CDR3 is 16 residues long. Per the germline V gene, CDR1 is SNHLY and CDR2 is FYNNEI. V gave up 5 bases and J gave up 3 bases, with 17 bases separating them.

The chain has TRBV11-3 and TRBJ1-1, with unresolved D. This CDR3 contains 13 residues. Trimming removed 2 bases at V and 5 bases at J, with 9 bases between. Germline V gene lookup returns CDR1 SGHNT and CDR2 YENEEA. The CDR3 DNA follows: TGTGCCAGCAGCTTACGGGTTCTGACTGAAGCTTTCTTT. It specifies CASSLRVLTEAFF.

This clone occurred a few times. This sequence joins TRBV5-1 and TRBJ1-1; TRBD1 aligns across 9 bases. Germline V gene lookup returns CDR1 SGHRS and CDR2 YFSETQ. J was trimmed by 1 base and V by 1 base; bases with no gene match: 14. This CDR3 comprises 19 residues. The CDR3 DNA is TGCGCCAGCAGCTTGAATTCCCGGGACAGGGAAGTGGGGAACACTGAAGCTTTCTTT. This sequence encodes CASSLNSRDREVGNTEAFF.